This TCR beta chain was retrieved from a study of blood T cell repertoires in COVID-19. Across the study: Sites across the United States, Italy and Spain contributed samples from acute and convalescent COVID-19.

Only in-frame clones appear in the TCRdb table, and some are missing; sequencing was by immunoSEQ multiplex PCR. The data hold around 500,000 clones, with around 89% observed a single time. Cohorts were assigned according to the clinical history that participants reported. V lost 0 bases to trimming and J lost 3 bases, with 11 bases between them. There are 15 residues in the CDR3. Per germline, CDR1 SGDLS and CDR2 YYNGEE. This TCR came from a woman in her thirties or forties who had recovered from COVID-19. The gene calls are TRBV9 and TRBJ2-3, with D perhaps matching TRBD2 (5 bases). The sequenced sample consisted of PBMCs or T cells enriched from blood (not recorded which). The CDR3 spells CASSVEMGATDTQYF. The DNA for the CDR3 is TGTGCCAGCAGCGTAGAGATGGGAGCTACAGATACGCAGTATTTT.